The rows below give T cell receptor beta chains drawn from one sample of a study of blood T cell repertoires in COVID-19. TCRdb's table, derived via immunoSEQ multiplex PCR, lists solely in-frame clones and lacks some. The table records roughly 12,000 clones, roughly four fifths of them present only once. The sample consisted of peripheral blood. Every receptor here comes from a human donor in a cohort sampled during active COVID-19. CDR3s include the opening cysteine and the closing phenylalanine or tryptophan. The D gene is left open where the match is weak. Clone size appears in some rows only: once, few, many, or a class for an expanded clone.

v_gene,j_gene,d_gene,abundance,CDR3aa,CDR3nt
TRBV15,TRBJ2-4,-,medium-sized,CATSDLRKNIQYF,TGTGCCACCAGCGACTTACGAAAAAACATTCAGTACTTC
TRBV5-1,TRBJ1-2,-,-,CASSLELYGYTF,TGCGCCAGCAGCTTGGAACTCTATGGCTACACCTTC
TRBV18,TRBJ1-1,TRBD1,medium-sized,CASSPGQGVARTEAFF,TGTGCCAGCTCACCAGGACAGGGGGTAGCGAGAACTGAAGCTTTCTTT
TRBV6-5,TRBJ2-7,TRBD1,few,CASSLRGQVSYEQYF,TGTGCCAGCTCCCTAAGGGGGCAGGTTTCCTACGAGCAGTACTTC
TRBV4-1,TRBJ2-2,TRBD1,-,CASSHLPGQGDGELFF,TGCGCCAGCAGCCATCTTCCGGGACAGGGGGACGGGGAGCTGTTTTTT
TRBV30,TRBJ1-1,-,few,CAWSLDRRVAFF,TGTGCCTGGAGTCTCGACAGAAGGGTAGCTTTCTTT
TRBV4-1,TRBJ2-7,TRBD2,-,CASSQGTSGTYEQYF,TGCGCCAGCAGCCAGGGGACTAGCGGTACCTACGAGCAGTACTTC
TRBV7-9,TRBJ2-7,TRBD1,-,CASSSAWDRPYEQYF,TGTGCCAGCAGCTCCGCCTGGGACAGGCCCTACGAGCAGTACTTC
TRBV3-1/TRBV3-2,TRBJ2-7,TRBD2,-,CASSRGGLSTYEQYF,TGTGCCAGCAGCCGGGGGGGACTATCAACTTACGAGCAGTACTTC
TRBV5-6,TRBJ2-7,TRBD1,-,CASSRDRGYEQYF,TGTGCCAGCAGCCGGGACAGGGGGTACGAGCAGTACTTC
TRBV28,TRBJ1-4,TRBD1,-,CASRSQGEVNEKLFF,TGTGCCAGCAGATCTCAGGGGGAGGTTAATGAAAAACTGTTTTTT
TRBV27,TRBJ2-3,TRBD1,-,CASSQEGGQYTDTQYF,TGTGCCAGCAGCCAGGAAGGGGGACAGTACACAGATACGCAGTATTTT
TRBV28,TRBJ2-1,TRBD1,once,CASSSSGTGYYNEQFF,TGTGCCAGCAGTTCGTCCGGGACAGGGTATTACAATGAGCAGTTCTTC
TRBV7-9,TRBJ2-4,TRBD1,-,CASSLTGELAKNIQYF,TGTGCCAGCAGCTTAACAGGGGAGCTAGCCAAAAACATTCAGTACTTC
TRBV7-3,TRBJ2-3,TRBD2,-,CASSFSGLAGAGDTQYF,TGTGCCAGCAGTTTTTCCGGACTAGCGGGAGCCGGAGATACGCAGTATTTT
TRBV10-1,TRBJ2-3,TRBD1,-,CASLGQGTDTQYF,TGCGCCAGCTTGGGACAGGGTACAGATACGCAGTATTTT
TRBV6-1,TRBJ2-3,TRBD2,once,CASSEDGSGVTDTQYF,TGTGCCAGCAGTGAAGATGGTAGCGGGGTCACAGATACGCAGTATTTT
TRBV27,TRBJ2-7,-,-,CASSFSGGSPYEQYF,TGTGCCAGCAGTTTTTCCGGGGGAAGTCCCTACGAGCAGTACTTC
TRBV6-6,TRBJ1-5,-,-,CASSYGTGAQPQHF,TGTGCCAGCAGTTATGGAACGGGTGCTCAGCCCCAGCATTTT
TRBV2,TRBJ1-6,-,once,CASLEDGGSPLHF,TGTGCCAGCCTGGAGGATGGGGGCTCACCCCTCCACTTT
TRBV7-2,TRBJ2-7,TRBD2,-,CASSLVVAGGKPYEQYF,TGTGCCAGCAGCTTAGTAGTAGCGGGGGGCAAGCCCTACGAGCAGTACTTC
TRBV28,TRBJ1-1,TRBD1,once,CASSSLDRVVNTEAFF,TGTGCCAGCAGTTCCTTGGACAGGGTGGTGAACACTGAAGCTTTCTTT
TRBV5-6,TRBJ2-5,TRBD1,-,CASSLRTGGLQETQYF,TGTGCCAGCAGCCTCAGGACAGGGGGACTTCAAGAGACCCAGTACTTC
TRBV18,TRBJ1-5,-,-,CASSPGPRYSNQPQHF,TGTGCCAGCTCACCAGGGCCAAGATATAGCAATCAGCCCCAGCATTTT
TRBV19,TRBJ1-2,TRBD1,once,CASSTGDSNYGYTF,TGTGCCAGTAGTACGGGGGACAGTAACTATGGCTACACCTTC
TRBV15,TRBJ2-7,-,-,CATSREIGLSSYEQYF,TGTGCCACCAGCAGAGAGATCGGGTTAAGCTCCTACGAGCAGTACTTC
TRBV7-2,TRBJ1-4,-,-,CASSLQSTTGANEKLFF,TGTGCCAGCAGCTTACAATCTACGACAGGAGCTAATGAAAAACTGTTTTTT
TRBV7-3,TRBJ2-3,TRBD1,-,CASSLDRGSGDTQYF,TGTGCCAGCAGCTTAGACAGGGGATCTGGAGATACGCAGTATTTT
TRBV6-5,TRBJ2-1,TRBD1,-,CASSRRTGQNEQFF,TGTGCCAGCAGCCGAAGGACAGGGCAGAATGAGCAGTTCTTC
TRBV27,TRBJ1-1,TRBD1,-,CASSPYTGAEAFF,TGTGCCAGCAGTCCTTATACAGGGGCTGAAGCTTTCTTT
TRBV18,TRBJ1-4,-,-,CASSPFDTNEKLFF,TGTGCCAGCTCACCATTTGACACCAATGAAAAACTGTTTTTT
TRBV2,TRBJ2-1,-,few,CASSGTVYNEQFF,TGTGCCAGCAGTGGGACAGTATACAATGAGCAGTTCTTC
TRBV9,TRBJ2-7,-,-,CASSAGTAYEQYF,TGTGCCAGCAGCGCCGGGACTGCCTACGAGCAGTACTTC
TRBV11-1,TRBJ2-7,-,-,CASSLGAYEQYF,TGTGCCAGCAGCTTAGGAGCCTACGAGCAGTACTTC
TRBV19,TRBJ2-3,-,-,CASSIRDTFYTDTQYF,TGTGCCAGTAGTATAAGGGACACCTTTTACACAGATACGCAGTATTTT
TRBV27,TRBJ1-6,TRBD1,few,CASSGGQGARNSPLHF,TGTGCCAGCAGTGGGGGGCAGGGGGCGAGAAATTCACCCCTCCACTTT
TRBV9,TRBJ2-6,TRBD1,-,CASSATLQGFGANVLTF,TGTGCCAGCAGCGCAACCCTACAGGGGTTTGGGGCCAACGTCCTGACTTTC
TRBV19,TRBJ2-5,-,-,CASSTGWQETQYF,TGTGCCAGTAGTACAGGGTGGCAAGAGACCCAGTACTTC
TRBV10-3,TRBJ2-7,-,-,CAISESWGLPYEQYF,TGTGCCATCAGTGAGTCATGGGGGCTGCCCTACGAGCAGTACTTC
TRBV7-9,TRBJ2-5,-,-,CASSLVPDQETQYF,TGTGCCAGCAGCTTAGTGCCGGACCAAGAGACCCAGTACTTC
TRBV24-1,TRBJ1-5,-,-,CATSRGNQPQHF,TGTGCCACCTCCAGGGGCAATCAGCCCCAGCATTTT